This TCR beta chain was captured by sequencing in a study of shared clonotypes between healthy human individuals. Study-level results: Though the depth was large, rarefaction showed that sorted-subset sequencing was incomplete.

The CDR3 sequence is 15 residues long. From germline, CDR1 is SGHTS and CDR2 YDEGEE. V was pared by 1 base and J by 5 bases, with 15 bases between. On this clone: Antigen unknown.

This was a deep-level run. Sequencing used immunoSEQ multiplex PCR; TCRdb keeps in-frame clones, though not all of them. The sample contains some 700,000 clones, roughly 88% of which appear only once. The V gene is TRBV5-8, the J gene TRBJ2-5, with TRBD1 as a possible D gene (5 bases). The sequence was obtained from a man between 18 and 35 years old in good health. Some clones in this sample may be carry-over from other donors' samples. Sequences were obtained from memory CD8+ T cells from PBMCs. Sample subset: CD45RO+ cells pooled with CCR7-negative TemRA cells. CDR3 nucleotide sequence: TGTGCCAGCAGCTTGTCGTGGGGCAGGGCGGAGACCCAGTACTTC. Amino acids: CASSLSWGRAETQYF.